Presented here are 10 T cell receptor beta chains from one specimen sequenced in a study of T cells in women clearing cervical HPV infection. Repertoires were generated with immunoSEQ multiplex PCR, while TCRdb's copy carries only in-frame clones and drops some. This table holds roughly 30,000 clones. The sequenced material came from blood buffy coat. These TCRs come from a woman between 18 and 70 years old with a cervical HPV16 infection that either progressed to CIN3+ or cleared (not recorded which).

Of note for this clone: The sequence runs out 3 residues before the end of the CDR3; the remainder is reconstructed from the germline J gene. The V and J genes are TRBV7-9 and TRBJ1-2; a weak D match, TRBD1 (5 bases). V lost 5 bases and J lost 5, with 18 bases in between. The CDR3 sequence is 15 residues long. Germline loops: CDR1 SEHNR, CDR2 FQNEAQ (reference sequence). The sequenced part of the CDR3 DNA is TGTGCCAGCAGCCCACAGGAGAGCCGTGGGTATGGC. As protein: CASSPQESRGYG. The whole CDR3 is CASSPQESRGYGYTF.

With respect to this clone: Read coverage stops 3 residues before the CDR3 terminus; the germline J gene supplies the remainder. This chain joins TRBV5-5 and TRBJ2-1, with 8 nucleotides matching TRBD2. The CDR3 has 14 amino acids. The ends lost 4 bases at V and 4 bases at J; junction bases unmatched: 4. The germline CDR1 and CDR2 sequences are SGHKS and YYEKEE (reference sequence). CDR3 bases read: TGTGCCAGCAGCGCCGGGACTAGTTACAATGAG. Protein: CASSAGTSYNE. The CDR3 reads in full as CASSAGTSYNEQFF.

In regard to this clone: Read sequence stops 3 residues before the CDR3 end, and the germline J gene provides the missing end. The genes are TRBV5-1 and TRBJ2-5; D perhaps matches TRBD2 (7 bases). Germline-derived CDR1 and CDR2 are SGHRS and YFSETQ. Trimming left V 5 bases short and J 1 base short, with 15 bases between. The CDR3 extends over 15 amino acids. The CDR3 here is CASRGEGGSQETQYF. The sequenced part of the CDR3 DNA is TGCGCCAGCAGGGGAGAGGGGGGGAGCCAAGAGACC.

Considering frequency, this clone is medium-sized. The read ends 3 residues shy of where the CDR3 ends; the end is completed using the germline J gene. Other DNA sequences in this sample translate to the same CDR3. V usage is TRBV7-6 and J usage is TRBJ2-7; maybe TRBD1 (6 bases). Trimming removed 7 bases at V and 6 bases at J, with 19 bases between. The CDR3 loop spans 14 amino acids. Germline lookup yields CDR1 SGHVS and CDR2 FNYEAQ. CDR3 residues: CASKVGQGMGEQYF. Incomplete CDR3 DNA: TGTGCCAGCAAAGTGGGGCAGGGGATGGGCGAG.

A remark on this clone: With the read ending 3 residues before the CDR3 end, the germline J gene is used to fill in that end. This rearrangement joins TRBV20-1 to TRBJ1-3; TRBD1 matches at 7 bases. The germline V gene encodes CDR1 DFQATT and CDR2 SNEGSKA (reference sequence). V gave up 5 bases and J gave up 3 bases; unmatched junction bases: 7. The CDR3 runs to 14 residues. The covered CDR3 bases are TGCAGTGCTGACCTGACAGGGAGTGGAAACACC. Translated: CSADLTGSGNT. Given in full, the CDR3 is CSADLTGSGNTIYF.

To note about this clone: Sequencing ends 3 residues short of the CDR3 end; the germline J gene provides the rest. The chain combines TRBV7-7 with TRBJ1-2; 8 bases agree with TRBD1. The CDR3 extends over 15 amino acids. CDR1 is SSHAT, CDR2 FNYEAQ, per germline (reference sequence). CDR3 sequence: CASSLGQGPSYDYTF. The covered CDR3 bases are TGTGCCAGCAGCCTCGGACAGGGTCCTTCCTACGAC.

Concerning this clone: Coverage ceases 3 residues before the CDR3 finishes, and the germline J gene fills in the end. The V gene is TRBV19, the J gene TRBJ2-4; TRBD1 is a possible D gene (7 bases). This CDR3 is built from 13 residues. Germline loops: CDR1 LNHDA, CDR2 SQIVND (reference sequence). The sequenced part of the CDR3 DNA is TGTGCCAGTAGTACGCGGGACAGCTATGGT. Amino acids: CASSTRDSYG. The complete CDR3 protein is CASSTRDSYGQYF. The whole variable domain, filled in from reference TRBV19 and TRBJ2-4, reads DGGITQSPKYLFRKEGQNVTLSCEQNLNHDAMYWYRQDPGQGLRLIYYSQIVNDFQKGDIAEGYSVSREKKESFPLTVTSAQKNPTAFYLCASSTRDSYGQYFGAGTRLSVL.

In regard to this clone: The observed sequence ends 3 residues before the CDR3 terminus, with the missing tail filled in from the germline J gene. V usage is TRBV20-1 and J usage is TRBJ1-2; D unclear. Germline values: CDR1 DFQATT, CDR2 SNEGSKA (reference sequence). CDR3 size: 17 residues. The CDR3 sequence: CSATASTTSGSSYDYTF. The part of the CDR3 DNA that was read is TGCAGTGCTACAGCCTCTACGACTAGCGGGAGTTCCTACGAC.

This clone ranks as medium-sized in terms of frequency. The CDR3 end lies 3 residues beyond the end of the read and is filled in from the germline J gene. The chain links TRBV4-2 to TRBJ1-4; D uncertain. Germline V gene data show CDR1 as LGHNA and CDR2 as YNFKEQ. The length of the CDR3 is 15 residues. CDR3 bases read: TGTGCCAGCAGCCAAGATCTACGACACTCTCCCGTA. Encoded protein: CASSQDLRHSPV. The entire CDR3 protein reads CASSQDLRHSPVLFF.

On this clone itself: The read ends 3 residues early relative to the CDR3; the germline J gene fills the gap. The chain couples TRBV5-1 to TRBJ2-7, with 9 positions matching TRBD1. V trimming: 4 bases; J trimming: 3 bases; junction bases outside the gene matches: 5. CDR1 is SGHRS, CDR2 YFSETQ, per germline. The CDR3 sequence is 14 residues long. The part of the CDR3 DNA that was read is TGCGCCAGCAGCCTCCGGGACAGGGACTACGAG. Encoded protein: CASSLRDRDYE. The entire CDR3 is CASSLRDRDYEQYF.